These T cell receptor beta chains were read from a single sample in a study of T-cell memory formation after mild COVID-19. One entry per CDR3 protein results from TCRdb running MiXCR on the 5' RACE reads. The data hold fewer than 350,000 distinct CDR3 sequences, with approximately 15% observed a single time. Sequenced: PBMCs or a T cell subset sorted from them (not recorded which). These receptor sequences come from a young man who had mild COVID-19 (a few samples of this study predate the infection). Cell type and time point are not known. CDR3s include the opening cysteine and the closing phenylalanine or tryptophan. A D gene is named only where the DNA matches it firmly. Only part of the rows carry a size: once, few, many, or a class if the clone is expanded.

j_call clone_size v_call d_call cdr3_aa cdr3_nt
TRBJ1-1 . TRBV18 . CASSPNGAMNTEAFF TGTGCCAGCTCACCCAACGGAGCTATGAACACTGAAGCTTTCTTT
TRBJ2-2 . TRBV5-6 . CASSLAGEGTGELFF TGTGCCAGCAGCTTGGCAGGGGAGGGCACCGGGGAGCTGTTTTTT
TRBJ2-2 few TRBV5-1 . CASSFGQTNTGELFF TGCGCCAGCAGCTTCGGACAAACGAACACCGGGGAGCTGTTTTTT
TRBJ2-1 . TRBV5-1 TRBD2 CASAPSGDYNEQFF TGCGCCAGCGCCCCTAGCGGGGACTACAATGAGCAGTTCTTC
TRBJ1-6 few TRBV7-3 . CASSPSGGRGSPLHF TGTGCCAGCAGCCCGAGCGGGGGGCGAGGTTCACCCCTCCACTTT
TRBJ2-1 . TRBV9 TRBD2 CASSRGEFLYNEQFF TGTGCCAGCAGTCGGGGGGAGTTTTTATACAATGAGCAGTTCTTC
TRBJ2-2 few TRBV7-2 TRBD2 CASSFWLRGGTGELFF TGTGCCAGCAGCTTTTGGTTGCGGGGGGGAACCGGGGAGCTGTTTTTT
TRBJ2-3 once TRBV20-1 . CSARDQGADTQYF TGCAGTGCTAGAGATCAGGGAGCAGATACGCAGTATTTT
TRBJ2-5 many TRBV2 . CASGETQYF TGTGCCAGCGGAGAGACCCAGTACTTC
TRBJ1-2 . TRBV12-3/TRBV12-4 TRBD1 CASRDRGRGYTF TGTGCCAGCAGGGACAGGGGGCGAGGCTACACCTTC
TRBJ2-1 few TRBV6-2/TRBV6-3 TRBD1 CASKGATRYNEQFF TGTGCCAGCAAGGGGGCGACGAGGTACAATGAGCAGTTCTTC
TRBJ1-1 . TRBV18 TRBD1 CASSPGTGVWGTEAFF TGTGCCAGCTCACCAGGGACAGGGGTTTGGGGCACTGAAGCTTTCTTT
TRBJ1-1 few TRBV7-2 . CASSLSPGLNTEAFF TGTGCCAGCAGCCTGAGCCCAGGGCTGAACACTGAAGCTTTCTTT
TRBJ1-5 few TRBV7-6 . CASSRGLGNQPQHF TGTGCCAGCAGCCGGGGGCTAGGGAATCAGCCCCAGCATTTT
TRBJ2-3 many TRBV5-1 . CASSLGGTSTDTQYF TGTGCTAGCAGCTTAGGGGGAACTAGCACAGATACGCAGTATTTT
TRBJ1-5 . TRBV27 . CASSFLGPGGNQPQHF TGTGCCAGCAGTTTCCTAGGGCCGGGGGGTAATCAGCCCCAGCATTTT
TRBJ1-2 . TRBV6-2/TRBV6-3 TRBD1 CASSPVDRSYGYTF TGTGCCAGCAGTCCCGTGGACAGGAGCTATGGCTACACCTTC
TRBJ1-3 few TRBV10-3 TRBD1 CAIRGDSSGNTIYF TGTGCCATCAGGGGGGACAGTTCTGGAAACACCATATATTTT
TRBJ2-5 . TRBV20-1 . CSARDLKAETQYF TGCAGTGCTCGGGACTTAAAGGCGGAGACCCAGTACTTC
TRBJ1-3 . TRBV29-1 . CSVGPGGNTIYF TGCAGCGTTGGACCGGGAGGAAACACCATATATTTT
TRBJ2-3 . TRBV28 TRBD2 CATGGNTDTQYF TGTGCCACCGGGGGGAACACAGATACGCAGTATTTT
TRBJ2-3 few TRBV2 . CANRGSFTDTQYF TGTGCCAACCGGGGCTCTTTCACAGATACGCAGTATTTT
TRBJ1-6 . TRBV18 . CASSPGSGSYNSPLHF TGTGCCAGCTCACCAGGGAGTGGGTCCTATAATTCACCCCTCCACTTT
TRBJ1-2 . TRBV4-1 TRBD1 CASSRVGQGAYGYTF TGCGCCAGCAGCCGGGTGGGGCAGGGGGCCTATGGCTACACCTTC
TRBJ2-3 . TRBV10-3 TRBD2 CAISTTSGGKDTQYF TGTGCCATCAGTACTACTAGCGGGGGGAAAGATACGCAGTATTTT
TRBJ2-1 few TRBV18 . CASSPSVNEQFF TGTGCCAGCTCCCCCAGTGTGAATGAGCAGTTCTTC
TRBJ2-7 many TRBV7-2 . CASSLALNPRTTYEQYF TGTGCCAGCAGCTTAGCGCTAAACCCCCGGACCACCTACGAGCAGTACTTC
TRBJ2-5 many TRBV5-1 . CASSLGGGLQETQYF TGCGCCAGCAGCTTGGGAGGGGGTCTCCAAGAGACCCAGTACTTC
TRBJ2-1 . TRBV4-1 TRBD2 CASSQDLSGGARNEQFF TGCGCCAGCAGCCAAGATCTGAGCGGGGGGGCCCGCAATGAGCAGTTCTTC